This T cell receptor (beta chain) was identified in a study of regulatory T cells in long-lasting Graves disease. The wider study: Over 5 years of antithyroid drugs with positive TSH receptor antibodies was taken to mean persistent Graves' disease. Whole-study results and caveats: Lower TCR diversity characterized persistent Graves' patients relative to newly diagnosed patients.

In the case of this clonotype: Its specificity is not known.

The V end lost 3 bases, the J end lost 0 bases, and 10 bases lay between the germline ends. The length of the CDR3 is 15 residues. The germline gives CDR1 SGHTA, CDR2 FQGTGA. With iRepertoire HTBI primers and Arm-PCR of CDR3 regions, TCR beta libraries were built. Each CDR3 protein is one row after TCRdb ran MiXCR on the multiplex PCR reads. In the table there are a few hundred thousand distinct CDR3 sequences, around a quarter of which are singletons. Time point meaning: persistent/refractory GD, antithyroid drugs over 5 years with positive TRAb. Construction of the TCR library relied on RNA isolated from PBMCs.

This TCR came from a female donor with Graves disease. The sample was peripheral blood mononuclear cells (PBMCs), taken when the disease was refractory, from a patient treated with antithyroid drugs. V and J are TRBV7-3 and TRBJ2-3; D is perhaps TRBD2 (6 bases). The CDR3 region has the DNA TGTGCCAGCAGCTTGCGCGGGGCTAGCACAGATACGCAGTATTTT. It is translated as CASSLRGASTDTQYF.